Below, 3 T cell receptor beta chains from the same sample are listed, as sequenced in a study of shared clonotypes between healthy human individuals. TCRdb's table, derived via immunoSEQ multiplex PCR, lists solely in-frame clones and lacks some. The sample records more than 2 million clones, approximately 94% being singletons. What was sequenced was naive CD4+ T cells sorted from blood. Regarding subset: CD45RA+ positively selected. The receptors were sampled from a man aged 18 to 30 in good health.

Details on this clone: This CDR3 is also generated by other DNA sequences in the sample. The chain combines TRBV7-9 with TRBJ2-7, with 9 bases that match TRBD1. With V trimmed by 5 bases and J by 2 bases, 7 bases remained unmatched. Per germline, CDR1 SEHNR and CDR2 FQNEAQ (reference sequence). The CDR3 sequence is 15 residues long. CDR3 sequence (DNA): TGTGCCAGCAGCCCCCCGGGACAGGGAACCTACGAGCAGTACTTC. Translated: CASSPPGQGTYEQYF.

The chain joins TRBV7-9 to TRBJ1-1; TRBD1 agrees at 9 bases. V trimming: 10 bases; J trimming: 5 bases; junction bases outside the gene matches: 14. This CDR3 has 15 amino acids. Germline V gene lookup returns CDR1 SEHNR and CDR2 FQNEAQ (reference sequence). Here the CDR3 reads CAILARGQGGTEAFF. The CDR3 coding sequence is TGTGCCATCTTAGCAAGGGGACAGGGAGGAACTGAAGCTTTCTTT.

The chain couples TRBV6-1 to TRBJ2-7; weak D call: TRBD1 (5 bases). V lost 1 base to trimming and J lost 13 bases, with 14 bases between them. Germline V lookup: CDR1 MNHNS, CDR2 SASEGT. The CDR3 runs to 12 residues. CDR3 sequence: CASSEVSRVSYF. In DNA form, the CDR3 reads TGTGCCAGCAGTGAAGTATCCAGGGTGAGTTACTTC.